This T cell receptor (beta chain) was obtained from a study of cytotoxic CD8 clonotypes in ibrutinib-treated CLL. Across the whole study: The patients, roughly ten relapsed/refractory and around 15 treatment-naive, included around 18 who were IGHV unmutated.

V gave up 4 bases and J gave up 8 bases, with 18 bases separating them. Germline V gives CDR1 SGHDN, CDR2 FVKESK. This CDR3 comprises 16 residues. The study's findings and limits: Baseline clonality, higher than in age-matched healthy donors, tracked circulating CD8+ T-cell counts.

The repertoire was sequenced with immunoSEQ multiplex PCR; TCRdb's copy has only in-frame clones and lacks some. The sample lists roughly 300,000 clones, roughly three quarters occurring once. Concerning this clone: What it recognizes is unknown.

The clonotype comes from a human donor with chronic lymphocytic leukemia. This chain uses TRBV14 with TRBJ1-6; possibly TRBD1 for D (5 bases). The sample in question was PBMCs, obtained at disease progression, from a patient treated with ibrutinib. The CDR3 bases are TGTGCCAGCAGCCTCAGGACGGGACTTGGGGATTCACCCCTCCACTTT. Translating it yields CASSLRTGLGDSPLHF.